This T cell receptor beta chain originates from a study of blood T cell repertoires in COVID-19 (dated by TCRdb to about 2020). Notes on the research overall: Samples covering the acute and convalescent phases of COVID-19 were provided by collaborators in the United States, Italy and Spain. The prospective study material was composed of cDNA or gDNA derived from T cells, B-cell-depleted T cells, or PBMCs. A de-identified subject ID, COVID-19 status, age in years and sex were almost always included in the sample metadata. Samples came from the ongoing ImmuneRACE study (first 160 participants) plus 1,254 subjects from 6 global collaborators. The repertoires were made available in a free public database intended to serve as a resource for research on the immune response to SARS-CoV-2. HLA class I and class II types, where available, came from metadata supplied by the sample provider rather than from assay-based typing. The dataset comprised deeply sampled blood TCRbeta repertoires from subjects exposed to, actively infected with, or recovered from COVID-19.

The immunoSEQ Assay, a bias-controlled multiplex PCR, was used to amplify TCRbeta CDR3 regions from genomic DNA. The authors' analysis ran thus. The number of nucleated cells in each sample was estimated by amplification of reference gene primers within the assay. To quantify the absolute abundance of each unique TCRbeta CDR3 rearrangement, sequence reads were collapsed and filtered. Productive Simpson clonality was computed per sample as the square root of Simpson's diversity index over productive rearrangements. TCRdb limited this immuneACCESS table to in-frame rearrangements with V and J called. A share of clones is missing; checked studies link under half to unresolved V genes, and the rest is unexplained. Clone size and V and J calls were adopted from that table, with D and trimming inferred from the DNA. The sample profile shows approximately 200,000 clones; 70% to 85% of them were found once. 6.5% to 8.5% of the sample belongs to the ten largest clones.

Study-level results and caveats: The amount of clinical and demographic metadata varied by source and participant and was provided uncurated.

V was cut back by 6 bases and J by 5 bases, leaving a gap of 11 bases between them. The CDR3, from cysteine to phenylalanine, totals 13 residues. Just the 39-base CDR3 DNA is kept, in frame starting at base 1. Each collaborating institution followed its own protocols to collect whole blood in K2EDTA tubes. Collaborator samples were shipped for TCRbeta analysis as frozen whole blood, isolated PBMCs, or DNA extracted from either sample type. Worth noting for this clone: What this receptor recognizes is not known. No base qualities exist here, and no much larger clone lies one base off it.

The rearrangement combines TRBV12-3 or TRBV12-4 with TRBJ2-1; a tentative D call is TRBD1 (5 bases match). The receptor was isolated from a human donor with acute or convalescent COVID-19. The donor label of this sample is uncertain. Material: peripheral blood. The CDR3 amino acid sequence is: CASSNRINNEQFF. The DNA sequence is TGTGCCAGCAGCAACAGGATAAACAATGAGCAGTTCTTC.